Below, one TCR beta chain is given with its context. This clone's antigen is unknown. No much larger clonotype is one base removed from it; base qualities were not supplied. TCRbeta CDR3 regions were amplified from genomic DNA by means of the immunoSEQ Assay, a bias-controlled multiplex PCR. The study's processing was this. Nucleated cell counts per sample were estimated from amplification of reference gene primers within the assay. Sequence reads were collapsed and filtered to measure the absolute abundance of every unique TCRbeta CDR3 rearrangement. For each sample, productive Simpson clonality was calculated as the square root of Simpson's diversity index over productive rearrangements. The table was pulled from immuneACCESS by TCRdb, which kept in-frame rearrangements only. Such tables lose some clones; where checked, under half of the loss comes from unresolved V genes, and the rest has no known cause. Clone size and the V and J calls come from that table; the DNA yielded D and trimming. In all, the sample holds about 140,000 clones, and roughly 80% of those were seen once. The top ten clonotypes cover around 1.6% of the sample.

Participants in the prospective study were enrolled through a virtual design, were aged roughly 18 to 95 years, and lived in about 25 United States geographic areas. Cohort assignment in the prospective study relied on participant-reported clinical history from a screening survey and a study questionnaire. Exposed participants had been in contact, within 2 weeks of entering the study, with a person who had a PCR-confirmed or clinician-diagnosed case of COVID-19. In the prospective study, mobile phlebotomists collected whole blood, serum and a nasopharyngeal or oropharyngeal swab from each participant. Additional blood draws and questionnaires over an approximately 2-month period could optionally be provided by prospective study participants. Prospective study blood samples were shipped either frozen or at room temperature before DNA extraction. The data belong to a study of blood T cell repertoires in COVID-19 (dated by TCRdb to the early 2020s). Notes on the research overall: The collaborator samples originated in the United States, Italy and Spain and spanned the acute and convalescent phases of COVID-19. The prospective study material was composed of cDNA or gDNA derived from T cells, B-cell-depleted T cells, or PBMCs. The dataset comprised deeply sampled blood TCRbeta repertoires from subjects exposed to, actively infected with, or recovered from COVID-19. The repertoires were released in a freely available public database meant as a resource for research on the immune response to SARS-CoV-2. The samples were drawn from the first 160 participants of the ongoing ImmuneRACE study and from 1,200 or so subjects provided by 6 global collaborators. The sample metadata nearly always contained a de-identified subject ID, COVID-19 status, age in years and sex. Where available, HLA class I and class II types were obtained from metadata supplied by the sample provider rather than from assay-based typing. Study-wide findings and limitations: Clinical and demographic metadata were provided uncurated, with the amount varying by source and participant.

The germline V gene (reference sequence) gives CDR1 as DFQATT and CDR2 as SNEGSKA. From its cysteine to its phenylalanine, the CDR3 spans 13 amino acids. Solely the CDR3 DNA is kept, with 39 bases framed from the first base. The V and J ends are trimmed by 3 bases and 6 bases, leaving 13 bases between them. Here the chain combines TRBV20-1 and TRBJ2-3, with a weak D call of TRBD2 (5 bases match). The clonotype originates from a woman between 18 and 29 years old who had been exposed to COVID-19. Source material: PBMCs or T cells enriched from blood (not recorded which). Here the CDR3 is given as CSASAPTGDTQYF. DNA sequence: TGCAGTGCTAGTGCTCCAACGGGGGATACGCAGTATTTT.